The 18 T cell receptor beta chains reported below all come from one sample, sequenced in a study of shared clonotypes between healthy human individuals. TCRdb's table, derived via immunoSEQ multiplex PCR, lists solely in-frame clones and lacks some. The repertoire holds about 470,000 clones, with more than 75% as singletons. The sample consisted of PBMCs. All receptors come from a woman aged 40 to 50 in good health. Some clones in this sample may be carry-over from other donors' samples.

The chain's CDR3 is CASTRLVLREDPGELFF. CDR3 coding DNA: TGCGCCAGCACCCGCCTTGTTTTGCGGGAAGACCCCGGGGAGCTGTTTTTT. The chain joins TRBV10-2 to TRBJ2-2; tentative D call: TRBD2 (6 bases). The CDR3 consists of 17 residues. Between the trimmed V and J ends, which lost 7 bases and 6 bases, there was a span of 24 bases. The germline V gene encodes CDR1 WSHSY and CDR2 SAAADI.

V and J are TRBV7-9 and TRBJ2-1; D unclear. Germline V gene sequence: CDR1 SEHNR, CDR2 FQNEAQ (reference sequence). V lost 1 base to trimming and J lost 8 bases, with 9 bases between them. The CDR3 spans 13 residues. The CDR3 region is CASSLDLVDEQFF. The CDR3 nucleotides read TGTGCCAGCAGCTTAGATCTGGTGGATGAGCAGTTCTTC.

This clone was seen once. The chain has TRBV5-1 and TRBJ2-2; perhaps D is TRBD1 or TRBD2 (5 bases each). CDR3 length: 16 residues. Germline V lookup: CDR1 SGHRS, CDR2 YFSETQ. Between the trimmed V and J ends, which lost 0 bases and 1 base, there was a span of 10 bases. CDR3 sequence reads: CASSLDGGENTGELFF. As DNA, the CDR3 is TGCGCCAGCAGCTTGGATGGGGGAGAGAACACCGGGGAGCTGTTTTTT.

V is TRBV7-9 and J is TRBJ1-4, with TRBD1 identical over 11 bases. Unmatched junction bases numbered 1, after V lost 5 bases and J lost 8 bases. Germline loops: CDR1 SEHNR, CDR2 FQNEAQ (reference sequence). This CDR3 is built from 13 residues. Here the CDR3 reads CASSRTGGEKLFF. DNA of the CDR3: TGTGCCAGCAGCCGGACAGGGGGCGAAAAACTGTTTTTT.

The V and J genes are TRBV9 and TRBJ2-2, with D tentatively TRBD2 (6 bases). Germline values: CDR1 SGDLS, CDR2 YYNGEE. Deletions cut 2 bases from V and 3 bases from J, with 14 bases between. This CDR3 comprises 16 residues. CDR3 loop: CASSVGGRVHTGELFF. CDR3 DNA sequence: TGTGCCAGCAGCGTCGGAGGGAGAGTGCACACCGGGGAGCTGTTTTTT.

This clone turned up a few times. The same CDR3 arises from other DNA sequences in this sample as well. The genes are TRBV18 and TRBJ2-7; D is uncertain. The germline V and J ends were trimmed by 2 bases and 0 bases, with 8 bases remaining between them. The CDR3 contains 14 residues. The germline V gene has CDR1 KGHSH and CDR2 LQKENI. Written as DNA, the CDR3 is TGTGCCAGCTCACCATCTCAGAGCTCCTACGAGCAGTACTTC. Protein product: CASSPSQSSYEQYF.

The chain uses TRBV18 and TRBJ1-4; 7 bases are a match to TRBD1. With 6 bases clipped from V and 6 bases from J, the junction kept 4 bases outside the gene matches. Germline-derived CDR1 and CDR2 are KGHSH and LQKENI. This CDR3 is 13 amino acids long. DNA of the CDR3: TGTGCCAGCTCTCTCGGGACAGATGAAAAACTGTTTTTT. Translating it yields CASSLGTDEKLFF. The full variable domain, in which reference TRBV18 and TRBJ1-4 provide the parts outside the CDR3, is NAGVMQNPRHLVRRRGQEARLRCSPMKGHSHVYWYRQLPEEGLKFMVYLQKENIIDESGMPKERFSAEFPKEGPSILRIQQVVRGDSAAYFCASSLGTDEKLFFGSGTQLSVL.

DNA for the CDR3: TGCGCCAGCAGCTTGGATCGGGGTTCTGGAAACACCATATATTTT. This sequence encodes CASSLDRGSGNTIYF. This rearrangement joins TRBV5-1 to TRBJ1-3; no firm D call. CDR3 size: 15 residues. The V and J ends lost 0 bases and 1 base respectively, with 8 bases between them. Germline assignment: CDR1 SGHRS and CDR2 YFSETQ.

V usage is TRBV10-3 and J usage is TRBJ2-7, with D perhaps TRBD2 (5 bases). Between the trimmed V and J ends, which lost 2 bases and 0 bases, there was a span of 8 bases. The germline V gene has CDR1 ENHRY and CDR2 SYGVKD. The CDR3 sequence is 14 residues long. The DNA of the CDR3 is TGTGCCATCAGTGAGGAGCGGTCCTCCTACGAGCAGTACTTC. This encodes CAISEERSSYEQYF.

The gene calls are TRBV7-6 and TRBJ2-5, with a weak D call TRBD2 (5 bases). Trimming removed 5 bases at V and 1 base at J, with 11 bases between. This CDR3 has 14 amino acids. The germline CDR1 and CDR2 sequences are SGHVS and FNYEAQ. The CDR3 sequence is CASSPGLVQETQYF. The CDR3 DNA sequence: TGTGCCAGCAGCCCTGGACTCGTCCAAGAGACCCAGTACTTC.

The V call is TRBV7-9, the J call TRBJ1-6; no clear D. The CDR3 is 14 amino acids. The V end was cut by 1 base, the J end by 6 bases, with 7 bases between. CDR1 SEHNR and CDR2 FQNEAQ come from the germline V gene (reference sequence). Here the CDR3 reads CASSLVDFNSPLHF. CDR3 bases: TGTGCCAGCAGCTTAGTTGACTTTAATTCACCCCTCCACTTT.

The chain couples TRBV28 to TRBJ1-1, with D tentatively TRBD1 (5 bases). Germline CDR1 MDHEN, CDR2 SYDVKM. The CDR3 spans 18 residues. Trimming took off 5 bases at V and 4 bases at J, with 26 bases between the two ends. The CDR3 DNA is TGTGCCAGCAGTCTCCCTGTGGGGGGGGACCCCGAGGGCACTGAAGCTTTCTTT. It encodes CASSLPVGGDPEGTEAFF. The whole variable domain, remainder taken from reference TRBV28 and TRBJ1-1, is DVKVTQSSRYLVKRTGEKVFLECVQDMDHENMFWYRQDPGLGLRLIYFSYDVKMKEKGDIPEGYSVSREKKERFSLILESASTNQTSMYLCASSLPVGGDPEGTEAFFGQGTRLTVV.

This chain connects TRBV7-2 to TRBJ2-3, with D perhaps TRBD1 or TRBD2 (5 bases each). The germline CDR1 and CDR2 sequences are SGHTA and FQGNSA. The CDR3 has 15 residues. V was shortened by 3 bases and J by 2 bases, with 12 bases between the two germline ends. CDR3: CASSFFEGPTDTQYF. Here the CDR3 DNA reads TGTGCCAGCAGCTTTTTTGAGGGGCCCACAGATACGCAGTATTTT. The full variable domain, in which reference TRBV7-2 and TRBJ2-3 provide the parts outside the CDR3, is GAGVSQSPSNKVTEKGKDVELRCDPISGHTALYWYRQSLGQGLEFLIYFQGNSAPDKSGLPSDRFSAERTGGSVSTLTIQRTQQEDSAVYLCASSFFEGPTDTQYFGPGTRLTVL.

The chain uses TRBV18 and TRBJ2-2, with D perhaps matching TRBD2 (5 bases). V was shortened by 3 bases and J by 3 bases, with 11 bases between the two germline ends. The germline gives CDR1 KGHSH, CDR2 LQKENI. The CDR3 has 15 amino acids. CDR3 DNA sequence: TGTGCCAGCTCACCGGTGGGGAGAGACACCGGGGAGCTGTTTTTT. Amino acids: CASSPVGRDTGELFF.

The chain recombines TRBV7-6 with TRBJ2-1; D is ambiguous. CDR1 and CDR2 from the germline V gene are SGHVS and FNYEAQ. V dropped 3 bases and J dropped 6 bases, with 27 bases sitting between them. The CDR3 has 19 residues. As DNA, the CDR3 is TGTGCCAGCAGCTTCACCTCGCGCTATCGGCTTAATTCTCCCAATGAGCAGTTCTTC. Translation: CASSFTSRYRLNSPNEQFF.

This clone appeared a single time. V gene TRBV28 combines with J gene TRBJ2-3; 7 nucleotides agree with TRBD2. This CDR3 is built from 14 residues. V was pared by 6 bases and J by 7 bases, with 10 bases of the junction left unmatched. Germline assignment: CDR1 MDHEN and CDR2 SYDVKM. This CDR3 is CASRNGGIGNTQYF. The CDR3 DNA sequence: TGTGCCAGCAGAAACGGGGGGATTGGTAATACGCAGTATTTT.

The rearrangement links TRBV7-9 to TRBJ2-7, with D perhaps TRBD2 (6 bases). The CDR3 totals 17 residues. V shed 2 bases and J shed 3 bases, with 20 bases lying between them. Germline CDR1 is SEHNR and CDR2 is FQNEAQ (reference sequence). The CDR3 region has the DNA TGTGCCAGCAGCTTACCGACTAGTCTGGTAACGGACTACGAGCAGTACTTC. This codes for CASSLPTSLVTDYEQYF.

This clone has just one count. The chain couples TRBV6-1 to TRBJ2-7; D is uncertain. There are 12 residues in the CDR3. V was cut by 4 bases and J by 3 bases, with 7 bases left in between. Germline V gene data show CDR1 as MNHNS and CDR2 as SASEGT. The CDR3 DNA is TGTGCCAGCAGTGTTCTCGGCTACGAGCAGTACTTC. This sequence encodes CASSVLGYEQYF.